This TCR beta chain was profiled in a study of shared clonotypes between healthy human individuals (TCRdb year 2020). Context from the whole study: The cohort included a few men and a couple of women between 18 and 49 years of age. Per donor, three plates each were used for CD4 naive and CD4 memory, two for CD8 naive, and one for CD8 memory. Libraries were prepared and TCR repertoires were sequenced by different laboratories using diverse techniques, in order to increase sequencing depth and limit assay-specific biases. Per donor, leukapheresis produced somewhere between about 0.9 and 9.5 billion PBMCs. To estimate repertoire size and how much clonotype sharing occurs between individuals, the study deeply sequenced the blood TCR repertoires of roughly 5 healthy adults.

A remark on this clone: Its cognate antigen has yet to be identified. One junction end does not reproduce the germline sequence, and a read error may be involved.

The cysteine opens and the phenylalanine closes a CDR3 of 13 amino acids. Of the read, only the CDR3 DNA is kept; its 39 bases are in frame from base 1. CDR1 is given as WSHSY and CDR2 as SAAADI, both from the germline V gene. Study-level results and caveats: Rarefaction of sorted-subset datasets indicated incomplete sequencing despite the large sequencing depth. Pairwise subsampling indicated that sequencing depth was expected to affect the degree of clonotype sharing among donors. Estimated clonotype richness was generally larger for naive than for memory subsets. Sampling was limited to blood, and TCR repertoires in tissue likely differ from TCR repertoires in blood. Sharing across a few donors was observed for approximately 5% of naive CD4, over 3% of naive CD8, roughly 2.4% of memory CD4, and approximately 0.41% of memory CD8 clonotypes. Because the study included a small number of donors, the genetic and exposure-history diversity represented was limited. Compared with non-shared clonotypes, clonotypes shared by all four sorted-subset donors had higher generation probabilities.

The donors were healthy, HIV-negative adults who had no recently reported acute infections or vaccinations. Only Caucasian adults living in Nashville, Tennessee, USA were represented among the donors. CD4+ T cells were enriched through magnetic negative selection, after which naive cells were positively selected on CD45RA and the remaining negative fraction served as the memory subset. Blood was obtained by leukapheresis, after which PBMCs were separated by Ficoll-Histopaque density gradient centrifugation and cryopreserved in liquid nitrogen vapor phase. Purity and quantity of every magnetically sorted T cell population were checked by analytical flow cytometry. Genomic DNA was isolated from every sorted fraction and measured by UV absorbance on a Nanodrop 2000c. Using the deep immunoSEQ assay, TCR CDR3 regions were amplified from genomic DNA by multiplex PCR. Genomic DNA extracted from each cell subset was distributed evenly over all wells of several immunoSEQ 96-well plates, and each plate served as one replicate. For sorted subsets, each replicate PCR was loaded with approximately 190 ng genomic DNA, equivalent to about 33,000 T cell genomes. Purified libraries were quantified with a Qubit 3.0 fluorometer, sized on a Bioanalyzer 2100, and re-quantified with the KAPA Library Quantification kit. A separate single-read 150-cycle Illumina NextSeq 550 flow cell was used to sequence each immunoSEQ 96-well plate. The authors' pipeline ran thus. Because the immunoSEQ output held only junctional sequences and lacked quality scores, the filtering could not match the filtering applied to full-length reads. To assign V/J genes and CDR3, sequences were annotated using PyIR, a Python wrapper for IgBLAST v1.9, with IMGT germline references. Reads were removed for weak V/J assignments (E-value above 1e-6), missing CDR3, stop codons, out-of-frame junctions, or ambiguous translated residues. A V3J clonotype was defined by an identical inferred V gene, J gene, and CDR3 amino acid sequence. Percentage overlap between repertoires was calculated by dividing the number of shared unique clonotypes by the size of the smaller repertoire. Three approaches were used to assess repertoire richness: RTK rarefaction, the Chao1 estimator, and Recon v2.1 estimates of unobserved clonotypes. Generation probabilities were computed with OLGA for all TCRbeta clonotypes obtained by the gDNA method from several donors. The immuneACCESS repertoire file appears here via TCRdb, limited to in-frame rearrangements. These files lack a portion of the clones; in checked studies, under half of the deficit traces to unresolved V genes, and the cause of the others is not known. V and J calls and clone size are copied from that table; D and trimming were computed from the DNA. Recorded for this sample are roughly 2,300,000 clones; about 90% of them occurred a single time. The ten largest clonotypes hold about 0.36% of the sample.

The TCR comes from a man younger than 35 in good health. Some clones in this sample may be carry-over from other donors' samples. This chain is built from TRBV10-2 and TRBJ1-1; 9 bases in the junction line up with TRBD1. Material: naive CD4+ T cells from PBMCs. The sample's cell subset or site label, in plain terms: CD45RA+ positively selected. CDR3 reads: CASGDRAAYVRQF. Here is the DNA: TGCGCCAGCGGGGACAGGGCGGCTTATGTAAGGCAATTT.